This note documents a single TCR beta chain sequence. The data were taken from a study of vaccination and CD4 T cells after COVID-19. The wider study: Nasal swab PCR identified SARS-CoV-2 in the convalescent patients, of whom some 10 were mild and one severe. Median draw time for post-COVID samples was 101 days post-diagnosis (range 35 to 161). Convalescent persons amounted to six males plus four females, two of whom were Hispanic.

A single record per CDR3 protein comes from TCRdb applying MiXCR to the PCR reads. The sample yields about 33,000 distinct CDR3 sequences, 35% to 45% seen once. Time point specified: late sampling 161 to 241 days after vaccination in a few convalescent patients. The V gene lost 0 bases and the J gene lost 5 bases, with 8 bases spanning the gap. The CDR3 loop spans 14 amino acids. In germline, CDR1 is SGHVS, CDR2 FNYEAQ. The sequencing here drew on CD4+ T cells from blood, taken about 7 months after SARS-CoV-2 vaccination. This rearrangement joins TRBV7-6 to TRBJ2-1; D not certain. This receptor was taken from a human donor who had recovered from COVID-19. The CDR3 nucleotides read TGTGCCAGCAGCTTAGCTAGGGCCCACAATGAGCAGTTCTTC. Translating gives CASSLARAHNEQFF.